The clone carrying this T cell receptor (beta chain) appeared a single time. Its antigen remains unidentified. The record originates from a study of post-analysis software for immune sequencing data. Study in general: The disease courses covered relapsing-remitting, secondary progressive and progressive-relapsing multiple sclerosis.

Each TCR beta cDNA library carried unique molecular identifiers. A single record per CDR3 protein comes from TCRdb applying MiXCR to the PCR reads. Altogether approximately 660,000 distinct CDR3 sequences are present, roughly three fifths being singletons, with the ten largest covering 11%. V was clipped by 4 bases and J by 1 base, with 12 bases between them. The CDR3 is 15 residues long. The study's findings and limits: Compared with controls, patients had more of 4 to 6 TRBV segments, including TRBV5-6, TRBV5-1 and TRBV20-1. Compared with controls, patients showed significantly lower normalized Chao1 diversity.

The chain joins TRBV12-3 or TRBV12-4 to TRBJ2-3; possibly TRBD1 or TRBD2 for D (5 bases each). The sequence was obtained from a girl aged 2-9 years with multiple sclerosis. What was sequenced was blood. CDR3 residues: CASSSGTDRTDTQYF. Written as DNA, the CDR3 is TGTGCCAGCAGTTCCGGGACGGACCGCACAGATACGCAGTATTTT.